The 10 T cell receptor beta chains presented below share a single source sample, sequenced in a study of vaccination and CD4 T cells after COVID-19. At the Johns Hopkins FTIC core, DNA taken from cultured CD4+ T cells was sequenced by way of the Oncomine TCR Beta short-read assay. TCRdb re-called the PCR reads with MiXCR, one entry per CDR3 protein. The top ten hold around 5.5% of the sample, which has about 20,000 distinct CDR3 sequences, 48% seen once. Indicated treatment: approximately 10-day PBMC culture with coronavirus spike peptide pools or control peptides (ViraFEST assay). These receptors' antigens are unknown. The sample consisted of CD4+ T cells from blood, cultured in vitro. The receptor source for this set is a human donor who had recovered from COVID-19.

The rearrangement links TRBV24-1 to TRBJ2-7; no firm D call. The germline V and J ends were trimmed by 4 bases and 7 bases, with 7 bases remaining between them. The germline V gene has CDR1 KGHDR and CDR2 SFDVKD. The CDR3 is 11 residues long. CDR3 coding DNA: TGTGCCACCAGTGAGGCCGATGAGCAGTACTTC. This translates into CATSEADEQYF.

V usage is TRBV10-3 and J usage is TRBJ2-5; no clear D gene. The V end was cut by 6 bases, the J end by 1 base, with 9 bases between. This CDR3 spans 13 amino acids. The germline V gene encodes CDR1 ENHRY and CDR2 SYGVKD. CDR3 amino acids: CAIRGQPQETQYF. The CDR3, as DNA: TGTGCCATCAGAGGCCAGCCCCAAGAGACCCAGTACTTC.

The chain combines TRBV20-1 with TRBJ2-7; D remains unclear. V dropped 0 bases and J dropped 3 bases, with 6 bases sitting between them. The CDR3 sequence is 12 residues long. Germline V gene sequence: CDR1 DFQATT, CDR2 SNEGSKA (reference sequence). CDR3 nucleotides: TGCAGTGCTAGAGATCTTAACTACGAGCAGTACTTC. Protein sequence: CSARDLNYEQYF.

Comment on this clonotype: A read error may produce the germline difference seen at one junction end. The chain is built from TRBV20-1 and TRBJ2-7, with TRBD1 matching 9 bases. CDR1 and CDR2 from the germline V gene are DFQATT and SNEGSKA (reference sequence). The CDR3 length is 16 residues. DNA for the CDR3: TGCAGTGCCCGCGGGACAGGGCCTTTTCTCTCCTACGAGCAGTACTTT. This codes for CSARGTGPFLSYEQYF.

The chain recombines TRBV27 with TRBJ2-1; possibly TRBD1 or TRBD2 for D (6 bases each). The V end was cut by 0 bases, the J end by 2 bases, with 11 bases between. This CDR3 comprises 16 residues. CDR1 is MNHEY and CDR2 is SMNVEV in the germline V gene (reference sequence). CDR3: CASSLSGGSTYNEQFF. DNA for the CDR3: TGTGCCAGCAGTTTATCGGGGGGCTCCACCTACAATGAGCAGTTCTTC.

V is TRBV21-1 and J is TRBJ1-4; TRBD1 was called by the table and not checked on the DNA. TRBV21-1 is a recognized pseudogene. The CDR3 length is 14 residues. For the CDR3, the DNA is TGTGCCTCAGCCGCGGACATTTACAATGAAAAACTGTTTTTT. Its protein is CASAADIYNEKLFF.

This clonotype was observed a handful of times. The rearrangement joins TRBV19 to TRBJ2-5; D is undetermined. Trimming removed 4 bases at V and 4 bases at J, with 4 bases between. The CDR3 totals 11 residues. The V gene's germline CDR1 is LNHDA and CDR2 SQIVND (reference sequence). CDR3 coding DNA: TGTGCCAGTAGTACAAGAGAGACCCAGTACTTC. It yields the protein CASSTRETQYF.

The genes are TRBV7-2 and TRBJ2-7; TRBD2 aligns across 11 bases. V dropped 1 base and J dropped 6; count of bases not matched to a gene: 8. This CDR3 is 16 amino acids long. CDR1 is SGHTA, CDR2 FQGNSA, per germline. The CDR3 sequence is CASSLVHLSGRAEQYF. In nucleotides, the CDR3 is TGTGCCAGCAGCTTAGTGCACCTTAGCGGGAGGGCCGAGCAGTACTTC. Full variable domain (rest looked up from reference TRBV7-2 and TRBJ2-7): GAGVSQSPSNKVTEKGKDVELRCDPISGHTALYWYRQSLGQGLEFLIYFQGNSAPDKSGLPSDRFSAERTGGSVSTLTIQRTQQEDSAVYLCASSLVHLSGRAEQYFGPGTRLTVT.

This clonotype was seen a handful of times. The CDR3 spells CASSTTVNAEAFF. The DNA for the CDR3 is TGTGCCAGCAGTACGACAGTTAACGCTGAAGCTTTCTTT. The V call is TRBV6-1, the J call TRBJ1-1; perhaps TRBD1 as D (5 bases). Trimming stripped 5 bases from V and 6 bases from J, with 13 bases between. The CDR3 has 13 amino acids. The germline V gene has CDR1 MNHNS and CDR2 SASEGT.

The genes are TRBV5-1 and TRBJ1-3; 8 nucleotides line up with TRBD1. Trimming at V came to 8 bases and at J to 5 bases, leaving 12 bases not matched to a gene. Germline V CDR1 and CDR2: SGHRS, YFSETQ. The CDR3 is made up of 15 amino acids. The CDR3 nucleotides are TGCGCCAGTCAGCTTACAGGGGGGACTAGAAACACCATATATTTT. Translation gives CASQLTGGTRNTIYF.